Listed here is a single T cell receptor beta chain. Its antigen is not yet known. Base-call qualities are not available, and no considerably larger clone is one nucleotide away. Receptor amplification or capture employed RACE. TCRdb lists the instrument as NextSeq 500. During library preparation, unique molecular identifiers were attached to individual cDNA molecules so that TCRs could be counted in a quantitative, reproducible way. Each blood RNA sample was used to sequence both TCR alpha and TCR beta chains. As for the original processing: Samples had a median of 95,638 TCRs, with a range from roughly 20,000 to 690,600. The Decombinator software suite was used to annotate the V, J and CDR3 of the TCR reads. For PS versus PT1 abundance plots, all samples were subsampled to the same number of TCRs (28,000). TCRs were defined as expanded if absent before sensitization and observed at least eight times at the 2-week time point. Clones were called with MiXCR by TCRdb after fastp trimmed the public reads at Q25, and only in-frame beta chains were retained. Merged by CDR3 protein, the rows form single entries marked with the most common genes and DNA. The V and J calls here are based on TCRdb, not the publication. Across this sample there are roughly 360,000 distinct CDR3 sequences, with roughly 5% seen only once. Approximately 2.1% of the sample is held by the ten biggest clonotypes.

CDR1 and CDR2, per the germline V gene, are SGHDT and YYEEEE. From the cysteine through the phenylalanine, the CDR3 covers 14 amino acids. Solely the CDR3 DNA is kept, with 42 bases framed from the first base. V and J are trimmed by 3 bases and 5 bases, and the gene matches miss 5 bases of the junction. This sample was included in a study of human T cells and chemical hapten exposure (dated by TCRdb to about 2021). Looking at the study overall: For sensitization, 2% DPC in acetone was applied to a roughly 2 cm by roughly 2 cm area of upper inner arm skin. Throughout the study period of 20 to 30 weeks, patients also received therapeutic DPC doses to the scalp every week. Patch tests used Finn chambers with 0.01% DPC on the upper back, scored after 6 days by International Contact Dermatitis Research Group standards. Alopecia areata with under or over 50% scalp involvement, alopecia totalis and alopecia universalis were represented in the patient cohort, which was mostly female. Libraries were combined into a pool for sequencing, and differences in TCR yield between samples came mainly from small differences in library volumes within the pool. This study followed changes in the peripheral blood TCR repertoire in vivo during primary and secondary sensitization of alopecia patients to the hapten diphenylcyclopropenone (DPC). Patient blood was sampled pre-sensitization (week 0) and at 2, 6 and about 24 weeks after DPC sensitization. Blood for TCR sequencing was provided by twenty-nine alopecia patients at one to four time points (pre-sensitization, 2, 6 and 24 weeks).

The label giving this sample's time point can be read as: patch test 1, 2 weeks after DPC sensitization. Reading the label with the study, this specimen's treatment or condition is: therapeutic diphenylcyclopropenone sensitization with weekly scalp DPC. At each patch-test visit, blood was drawn before the patch test was applied. Patients were eligible if aged 18 to 70, diagnosed with alopecia and judged suitable for DPC therapy, and pregnant patients were excluded. Total RNA was extracted from unfractionated whole blood collected in Tempus Blood RNA tubes. Study-wide findings and limitations: DPC sensitization did not change how many TCRs were above 1 in 1000 frequency, and no evidence was found of alterations in global repertoire structure. Significantly more large CDR3 similarity clusters were formed by expanded TCRs than by pre-sensitization or healthy control sets, consistent with antigen-driven responses. After repeated subsampling, changes were observed in the strength of the expansion versus patch-test correlation and in the threshold at which the correlation became significant. Because all patients had alopecia, a presumed autoimmune disease, the immune response of the patients might differ from that of healthy individuals. The number of PT1 expanded TCRs positively correlated with patch test score, significant at thresholds 8, 16 and 32 but not 4.

Source: whole blood, taken in connection with sensitization to the hapten diphenylcyclopropenone (DPC). Recombination linked TRBV5-6 to TRBJ2-7, and TRBD1 matches 10 of the central bases. This TCR was sampled from a woman in her fifties or sixties with alopecia areata. Some clones in this sample may be carry-over from other donors' samples. The CDR3 protein: CASSSGTGVNEQYF. The sequenced DNA is TGTGCCAGCAGCTCCGGGACAGGGGTTAACGAGCAGTACTTC.